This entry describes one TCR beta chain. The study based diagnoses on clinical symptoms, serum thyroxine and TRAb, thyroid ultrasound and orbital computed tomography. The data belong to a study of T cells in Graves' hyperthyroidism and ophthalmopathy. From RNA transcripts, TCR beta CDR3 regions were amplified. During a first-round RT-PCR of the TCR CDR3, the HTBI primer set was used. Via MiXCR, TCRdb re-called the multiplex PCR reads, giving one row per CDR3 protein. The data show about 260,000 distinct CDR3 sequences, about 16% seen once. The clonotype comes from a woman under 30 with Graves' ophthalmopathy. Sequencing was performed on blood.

CDR3 amino acids: CASSQDPGPDTQYF. The CDR3 region has the DNA TGCGCCAGCAGCCAAGACCCTGGGCCAGATACGCAGTATTTT. The chain recombines TRBV4-3 with TRBJ2-3; D ambiguous. Germline V lookup: CDR1 LGHNA, CDR2 YSLEER. The CDR3 has 14 residues. Deletions cut 0 bases from V and 4 bases from J, with 8 bases between.